This T cell receptor beta chain stems from a study of blood T cells in healthy people across ages. Whole-study findings and limits: Any conclusive comparison of naive versus antigen-experienced cells was prevented by using unsorted PBMCs.

V shed 4 bases and J 7 bases; nucleotides not matched to a gene: 7. Germline lookup yields CDR1 SNHLY and CDR2 FYNNEI. The CDR3 has 14 residues. Turning to this clonotype: Its antigen is not identified.

Using a J-beta primer mix together with a sample-barcoded 5' primer, a second PCR was run for roughly 6 to 12 cycles. Through a template-switch adaptor with 12 random nucleotides, each cDNA molecule received a tag. One entry per CDR3 protein, called by TCRdb with MiXCR from the 5' RACE reads. The repertoire includes around 750,000 distinct CDR3 sequences, less than 70% of them detected once, and roughly 40% sits in the top ten. It was ten milliliters of peripheral blood that were drawn from each donor. Sample: blood. The clonotype originates from a man aged 80 or over in good health. The genes are TRBV2 and TRBJ2-7, with 10 bases that match TRBD1. For the CDR3, the DNA is TGTGCCAGCAGTGGCGGGACAGGGGTTGGGGAGCAGTACTTC. Its protein product is CASSGGTGVGEQYF.